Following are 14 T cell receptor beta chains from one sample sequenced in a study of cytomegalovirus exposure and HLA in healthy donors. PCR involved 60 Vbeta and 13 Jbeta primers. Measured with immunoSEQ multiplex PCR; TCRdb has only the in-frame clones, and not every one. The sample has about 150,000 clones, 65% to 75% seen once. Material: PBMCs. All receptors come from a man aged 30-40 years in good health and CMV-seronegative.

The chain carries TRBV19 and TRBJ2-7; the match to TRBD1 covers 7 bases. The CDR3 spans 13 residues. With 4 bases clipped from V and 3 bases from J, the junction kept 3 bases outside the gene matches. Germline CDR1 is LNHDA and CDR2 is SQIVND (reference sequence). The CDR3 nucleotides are TGTGCCAGTAGTACGTCAGGGGGCTACGAGCAGTACTTC. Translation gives CASSTSGGYEQYF.

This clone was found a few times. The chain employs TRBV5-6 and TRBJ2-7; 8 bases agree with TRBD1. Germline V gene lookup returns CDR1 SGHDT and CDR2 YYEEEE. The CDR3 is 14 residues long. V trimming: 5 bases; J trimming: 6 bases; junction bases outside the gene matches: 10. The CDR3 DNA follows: TGTGCCAGCAGACCCGGGACAGGCACCAGCGAGCAGTACTTC. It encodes CASRPGTGTSEQYF.

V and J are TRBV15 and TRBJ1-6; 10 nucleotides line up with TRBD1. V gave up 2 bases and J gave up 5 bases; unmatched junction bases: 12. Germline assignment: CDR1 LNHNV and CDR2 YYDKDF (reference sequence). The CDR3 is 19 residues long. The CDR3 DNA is TGTGCCACCAGCAGATACCCCTCCGACAGGGGGCTTAATAATTCACCCCTCCACTTT. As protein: CATSRYPSDRGLNNSPLHF.

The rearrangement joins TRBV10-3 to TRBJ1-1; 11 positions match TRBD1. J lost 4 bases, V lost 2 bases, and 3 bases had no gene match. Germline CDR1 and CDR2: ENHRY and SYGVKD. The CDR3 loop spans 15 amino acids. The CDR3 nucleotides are TGTGCCATCAGTGAGAAAGGGACAGGGGGCACTGAAGCTTTCTTT. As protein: CAISEKGTGGTEAFF.

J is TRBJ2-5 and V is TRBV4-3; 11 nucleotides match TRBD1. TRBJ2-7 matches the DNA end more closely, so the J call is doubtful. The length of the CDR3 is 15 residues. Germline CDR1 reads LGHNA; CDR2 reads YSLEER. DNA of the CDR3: TGCGCCAGCAGCCACTCCGGGACAGGGGGCTACGAGCAGTACTTC. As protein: CASSHSGTGGYEQYF.

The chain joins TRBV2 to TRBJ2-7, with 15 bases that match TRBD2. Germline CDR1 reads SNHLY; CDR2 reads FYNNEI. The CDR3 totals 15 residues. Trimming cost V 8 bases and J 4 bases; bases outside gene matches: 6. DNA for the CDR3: TGTGCCAGCGGACTAGCGGGGGGGCCTGAGTACGAGCAGTACTTC. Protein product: CASGLAGGPEYEQYF. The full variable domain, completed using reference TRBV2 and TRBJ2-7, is EPEVTQTPSHQVTQMGQEVILRCVPISNHLYFYWYRQILGQKVEFLVSFYNNEISEKSEIFDDQFSVERPDGSNFTLKIRSTKLEDSAMYFCASGLAGGPEYEQYFGPGTRLTVT.

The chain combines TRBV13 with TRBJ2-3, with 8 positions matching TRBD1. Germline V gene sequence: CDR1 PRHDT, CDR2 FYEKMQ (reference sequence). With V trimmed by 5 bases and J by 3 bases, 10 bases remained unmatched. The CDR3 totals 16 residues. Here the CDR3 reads CASSRERTGSTDTQYF. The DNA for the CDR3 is TGTGCCAGCAGCCGCGAAAGGACAGGGTCGACAGATACGCAGTATTTT. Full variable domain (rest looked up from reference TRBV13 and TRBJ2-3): AAGVIQSPRHLIKEKRETATLKCYPIPRHDTVYWYQQGPGQDPQFLISFYEKMQSDKGSIPDRFSAQQFSDYHSELNMSSLELGDSALYFCASSRERTGSTDTQYFGPGTRLTVL.

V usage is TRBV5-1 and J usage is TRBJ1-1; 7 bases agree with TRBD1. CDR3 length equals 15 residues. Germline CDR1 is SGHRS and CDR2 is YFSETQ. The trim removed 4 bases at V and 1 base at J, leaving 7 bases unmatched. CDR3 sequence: CASSLRQGGNTEAFF. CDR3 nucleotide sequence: TGCGCCAGCAGCCTCCGACAGGGAGGGAACACTGAAGCTTTCTTT. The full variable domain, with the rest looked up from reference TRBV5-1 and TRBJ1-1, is KAGVTQTPRYLIKTRGQQVTLSCSPISGHRSVSWYQQTPGQGLQFLFEYFSETQRNKGNFPGRFSGRQFSNSRSEMNVSTLELGDSALYLCASSLRQGGNTEAFFGQGTRLTVV.

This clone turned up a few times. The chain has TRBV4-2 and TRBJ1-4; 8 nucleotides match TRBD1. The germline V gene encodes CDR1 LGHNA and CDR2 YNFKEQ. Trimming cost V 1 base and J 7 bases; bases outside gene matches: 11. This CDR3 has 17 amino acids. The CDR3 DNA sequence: TGTGCCAGCAGCCAAGCTCTTTCCAGGGGGCTCGGTGAAAAACTGTTTTTT. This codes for CASSQALSRGLGEKLFF.

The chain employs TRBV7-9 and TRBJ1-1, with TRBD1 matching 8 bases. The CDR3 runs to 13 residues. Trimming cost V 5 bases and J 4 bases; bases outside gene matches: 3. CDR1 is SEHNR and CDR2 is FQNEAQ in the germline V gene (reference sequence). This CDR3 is CASSVGTGTEAFF. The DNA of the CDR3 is TGTGCCAGCAGCGTAGGGACAGGCACTGAAGCTTTCTTT.

This chain's CDR3 is CSVEIPQGRDEQFF. CDR3 DNA sequence: TGCAGCGTTGAAATACCCCAGGGAAGGGATGAGCAGTTCTTC. This chain connects TRBV29-1 to TRBJ2-1; D perhaps matches TRBD1 (5 bases). The length of the CDR3 is 14 residues. V lost 2 bases, J lost 8 bases, and 16 bases lay in between. The germline CDR1 and CDR2 sequences are SQVTM and ANQGSEA.

In DNA, the CDR3 is TGCGCCAGCAGCTTGGTTACCGGACAGGGGAGTGGAGATACGCAGTATTTT. Translation gives CASSLVTGQGSGDTQYF. The chain has TRBV5-1 and TRBJ2-3; 9 nucleotides line up with TRBD1. The CDR3 has 17 amino acids. Germline trimming cut 0 bases from V and 5 bases from J; bases unmatched to any gene: 10. Germline V gives CDR1 SGHRS, CDR2 YFSETQ.

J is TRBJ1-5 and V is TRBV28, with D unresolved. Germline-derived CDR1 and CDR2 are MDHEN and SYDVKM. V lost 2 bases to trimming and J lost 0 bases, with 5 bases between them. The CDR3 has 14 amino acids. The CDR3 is CASSLILSNQPQHF. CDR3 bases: TGTGCCAGCAGTTTAATTCTTAGCAATCAGCCCCAGCATTTT.

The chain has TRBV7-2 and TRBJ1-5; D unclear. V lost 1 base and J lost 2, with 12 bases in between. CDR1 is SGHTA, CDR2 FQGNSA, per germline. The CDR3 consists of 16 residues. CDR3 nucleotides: TGTGCCAGCAGCTTAGACTCAGGTATTGGCAATCAGCCCCAGCATTTT. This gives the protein CASSLDSGIGNQPQHF. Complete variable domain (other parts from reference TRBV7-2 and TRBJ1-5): GAGVSQSPSNKVTEKGKDVELRCDPISGHTALYWYRQSLGQGLEFLIYFQGNSAPDKSGLPSDRFSAERTGGSVSTLTIQRTQQEDSAVYLCASSLDSGIGNQPQHFGDGTRLSIL.